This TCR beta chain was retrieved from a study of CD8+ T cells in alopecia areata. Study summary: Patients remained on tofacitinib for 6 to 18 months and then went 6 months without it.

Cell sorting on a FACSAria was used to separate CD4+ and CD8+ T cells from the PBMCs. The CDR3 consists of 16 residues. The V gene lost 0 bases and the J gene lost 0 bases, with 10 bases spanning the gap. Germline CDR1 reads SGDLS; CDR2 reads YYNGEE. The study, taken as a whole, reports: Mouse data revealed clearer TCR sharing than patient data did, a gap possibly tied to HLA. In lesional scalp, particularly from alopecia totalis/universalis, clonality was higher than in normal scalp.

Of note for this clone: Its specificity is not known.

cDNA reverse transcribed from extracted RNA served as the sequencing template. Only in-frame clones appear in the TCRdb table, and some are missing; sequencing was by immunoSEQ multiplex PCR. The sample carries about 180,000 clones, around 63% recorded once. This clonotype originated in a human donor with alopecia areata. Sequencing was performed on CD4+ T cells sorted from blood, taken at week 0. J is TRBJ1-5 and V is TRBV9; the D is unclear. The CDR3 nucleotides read TGTGCCAGCAGCGTAGATGAGGGTTTTAGCAATCAGCCCCAGCATTTT. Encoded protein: CASSVDEGFSNQPQHF.